A selection of T cell receptor beta chains follows, all from one sample in a study of blood T cell repertoires in COVID-19. Profiled with immunoSEQ multiplex PCR; TCRdb holds only in-frame clones, not every one. The sample lists roughly 330,000 clones, about 89% occurring once. Sequencing was performed on peripheral blood. The receptor source for this set is a man between 18 and 29 years old who had recovered from COVID-19. Both conserved end residues are part of each CDR3. The D gene is left open where the match is weak. Some rows have no size entry. The others give once, few or many, or a class for an expanded clone.

v_gene,j_gene,abundance,d_gene,CDR3aa
TRBV5-8,TRBJ2-7,.,.,CASSLGALAVEQYF
TRBV2,TRBJ2-7,.,TRBD2,CASRKGLAEYEQYF
TRBV5-8,TRBJ2-5,.,.,CASSPGQGLRETQYF
TRBV7-2,TRBJ2-3,.,TRBD2,CASSPGLAGPTDTQYF
TRBV19,TRBJ2-1,.,TRBD2,CASSTTSGTEDEQFF
TRBV7-3,TRBJ2-2,.,.,CASSPRRGELFF
TRBV10-1,TRBJ2-3,.,TRBD2,CASSELAGGTDTQYF
TRBV29-1,TRBJ2-7,.,.,CSVLGDLSYEQYF
TRBV10-3,TRBJ1-6,.,TRBD1,CAISEEGQAANSPLHF
TRBV5-1,TRBJ2-1,.,TRBD2,CASSLSPRGGSWDEQFF
TRBV6-2/TRBV6-3,TRBJ1-2,.,TRBD1,CASSRRDSYQETGGTINYGYTF
TRBV11-2,TRBJ1-1,.,.,CASSLSGGGVNTEAFF
TRBV7-9,TRBJ2-2,once,.,CASRLRDSNTGELFF
TRBV2,TRBJ1-2,.,.,CASRPTGTTNYGYTF
TRBV7-2,TRBJ1-2,.,.,CASSLNAVSRGYTF
TRBV7-8,TRBJ2-7,few,.,CASSSDGVTYEQYF